Each of the 19 T cell receptor beta chains below was sequenced from the same sample in a study of graft-versus-host responses after intestinal transplantation. The data were produced by immunoSEQ multiplex PCR, yet TCRdb's version contains in-frame clones alone and is incomplete. This table holds around 9,500 clones, roughly 90% found once. This sample comprised PBMCs, obtained 242 days after intestinal transplant. The receptors here all came from a human patient who received an intestinal transplant, so some T cells may come from the graft donor.

V gene TRBV11-3 combines with J gene TRBJ2-7, with TRBD2 matching 11 bases. There are 14 residues in the CDR3. The germline CDR1 and CDR2 sequences are SGHNT and YENEEA. The trim removed 7 bases at V and 7 bases at J, leaving 9 bases unmatched. CDR3: CASTQLAGGGEQYF. CDR3 DNA sequence: TGTGCCAGCACCCAATTAGCGGGAGGGGGGGAGCAGTACTTC. Combining the CDR3 with reference TRBV11-3 and TRBJ2-7 gives the whole variable domain EAGVVQSPRYKIIEKKQPVAFWCNPISGHNTLYWYLQNLGQGPELLIRYENEEAVDDSQLPKDRFSAERLKGVDSTLKIQPAELGDSAVYLCASTQLAGGGEQYFGPGTRLTVT.

The chain joins TRBV7-6 to TRBJ2-2; D is perhaps TRBD2 (5 bases). Germline V CDR1 and CDR2: SGHVS, FNYEAQ. V lost 4 bases to trimming and J lost 0 bases, with 12 bases between them. The CDR3 covers 16 residues. DNA for the CDR3: TGTGCCAGCAGCTCCTGGACTTCCGCGAACACCGGGGAGCTGTTTTTT. As protein: CASSSWTSANTGELFF.

J is TRBJ1-2 and V is TRBV30; a weak D match, TRBD1 (6 bases). The CDR3 totals 13 residues. Trimming cost V 3 bases and J 4 bases, with 12 bases left between them. Per germline, CDR1 GTSNPN and CDR2 SVGIG (reference sequence). CDR3 sequence (DNA): TGTGCCTGGAGCGATTACAGGGCCTATGGCTACACCTTC. Protein: CAWSDYRAYGYTF.

CDR3 in amino acids: CASSGLAGGLNEQFF. CDR3 sequence (DNA): TGCGCCAGCAGCGGACTAGCGGGAGGGCTCAATGAGCAGTTCTTC. This chain links TRBV5-1 with TRBJ2-1; 15 nucleotides line up with TRBD2. After removal of 4 bases from V and 6 bases from J, the junction contained 2 bases not matched to a gene. The CDR3 contains 15 residues. CDR1 is SGHRS and CDR2 is YFSETQ in the germline V gene. Looking up the rest from reference TRBV5-1 and TRBJ2-1 gives the full variable domain: KAGVTQTPRYLIKTRGQQVTLSCSPISGHRSVSWYQQTPGQGLQFLFEYFSETQRNKGNFPGRFSGRQFSNSRSEMNVSTLELGDSALYLCASSGLAGGLNEQFFGPGTRLTVL.

CDR3 DNA sequence: TGTGCCAGCAGTGAAGGGGTGATACTAGCGGGAGTCGCCTACGAGCAGTACTTC. Translation: CASSEGVILAGVAYEQYF. V gene TRBV2 combines with J gene TRBJ2-7; 11 nucleotides agree with TRBD2. Germline V CDR1 and CDR2: SNHLY, FYNNEI. J gave up 2 bases and V 1 base, and 10 bases lay outside the gene matches. The CDR3 is 18 residues long. Full variable domain (outside the CDR3, taken from reference TRBV2 and TRBJ2-7): EPEVTQTPSHQVTQMGQEVILRCVPISNHLYFYWYRQILGQKVEFLVSFYNNEISEKSEIFDDQFSVERPDGSNFTLKIRSTKLEDSAMYFCASSEGVILAGVAYEQYFGPGTRLTVT.

V and J are TRBV19 and TRBJ1-1, with 7 bases fitting TRBD1. V lost 1 base, J lost 1 base, and 0 bases stayed unmatched. The CDR3 is made up of 14 amino acids. CDR1 and CDR2 (germline): LNHDA, SQIVND (reference sequence). DNA of the CDR3: TGTGCCAGTAGTATAGCAGGGGGGAACACTGAAGCTTTCTTT. Encoded protein: CASSIAGGNTEAFF.

The chain combines TRBV14 with TRBJ2-2; no firm D call. CDR1 is SGHDN and CDR2 is FVKESK in the germline V gene. Trimming pared 1 base from V and 4 bases from J, leaving 13 bases between. The CDR3 runs 16 residues. The CDR3 DNA sequence: TGTGCCAGCAGCCAAGTTAGATCGGTTGTCACCGGGGAGCTGTTTTTT. Protein product: CASSQVRSVVTGELFF.

The gene calls are TRBV18 and TRBJ2-1, with D perhaps matching TRBD1 (5 bases). This CDR3 spans 15 amino acids. Per the germline V gene, CDR1 is KGHSH and CDR2 is LQKENI. V was cut by 0 bases and J by 4 bases, with 10 bases left in between. In nucleotides, the CDR3 is TGTGCCAGCTCACCACCGACAGCGCCTTACAATGAGCAGTTCTTC. It specifies CASSPPTAPYNEQFF.

As to this clone: At the DNA level, this CDR3 is encoded by other sequences in the same sample as well. The genes are TRBV5-1 and TRBJ2-3; D ambiguous. V was pared by 4 bases and J by 3 bases, with 3 bases between. The germline V gene encodes CDR1 SGHRS and CDR2 YFSETQ. This CDR3 contains 11 residues. The CDR3 sequence is CASSLTDTQYF. As DNA, the CDR3 is TGCGCCAGCAGCCTGACAGATACGCAGTATTTT.

The chain combines TRBV6-5 with TRBJ2-7; the match to TRBD1 covers 10 bases. The CDR3 spans 15 residues. The J segment lost 6 bases and the V segment lost 4 bases, leaving 9 bases of the junction unmatched. CDR1 MNHEY and CDR2 SVGAGI come from the germline V gene. The CDR3 reads CASSLYSGTGVEQYF. The CDR3 DNA reads as TGTGCCAGCAGTTTATACTCCGGGACAGGGGTCGAGCAGTACTTC.

V and J are TRBV15 and TRBJ1-1; D ambiguous. The CDR3 extends over 14 amino acids. CDR1 LNHNV and CDR2 YYDKDF come from the germline V gene (reference sequence). Trimming shortened V by 5 bases and J by 1 base, and 11 bases separated the two germline ends. The CDR3 coding sequence is TGTGCCACCAGCCCTTGGACGGGGAACACTGAAGCTTTCTTT. Residues: CATSPWTGNTEAFF.

The rearrangement uses TRBV5-1 and TRBJ1-1; D remains ambiguous. The CDR3 contains 16 residues. V was trimmed by 0 bases and J by 5 bases, leaving 17 bases between them. CDR1 is SGHRS, CDR2 YFSETQ, per germline. For the CDR3, the DNA is TGCGCCAGCAGCTTGGAGAGGGAGAGGGAGGGAACTGAAGCTTTCTTT. This translates into CASSLEREREGTEAFF.

V and J are TRBV2 and TRBJ1-2, with 8 bases matching TRBD1. The CDR3 totals 16 residues. Germline V CDR1 and CDR2: SNHLY, FYNNEI. V dropped 3 bases and J dropped 4; count of bases not matched to a gene: 10. The CDR3 bases are TGTGCCAGCAGTGACATCAATAGTGACAGGGGCTATGGCTACACCTTC. It specifies CASSDINSDRGYGYTF. Full variable domain (remainder filled in from reference TRBV2 and TRBJ1-2): EPEVTQTPSHQVTQMGQEVILRCVPISNHLYFYWYRQILGQKVEFLVSFYNNEISEKSEIFDDQFSVERPDGSNFTLKIRSTKLEDSAMYFCASSDINSDRGYGYTFGSGTRLTVV.

The gene calls are TRBV29-1 and TRBJ2-5; 11 bases agree with TRBD2. Trimming cost V 1 base and J 7 bases; bases outside gene matches: 11. The CDR3 covers 16 residues. Germline V gene sequence: CDR1 SQVTM, CDR2 ANQGSEA. The CDR3 region has the DNA TGCAGCGTTGAAGTGGAAAGGACTAGCGGGCTTGGGACCCAGTACTTC. Translating it yields CSVEVERTSGLGTQYF.

V is TRBV28 and J is TRBJ1-4, with D possibly TRBD1 on 5 matching bases. The CDR3 is made up of 15 amino acids. Trimming removed 3 bases from V and 4 bases from J, with 12 bases in between. Germline V lookup: CDR1 MDHEN, CDR2 SYDVKM. The CDR3 reads CASSLKGLLNEKLFF. DNA of the CDR3: TGTGCCAGCAGTTTGAAGGGACTCCTTAATGAAAAACTGTTTTTT.

The chain couples TRBV14 to TRBJ2-5; D is uncertain. V gave up 1 base and J gave up 7 bases, with 10 bases separating them. This CDR3 contains 13 residues. Per germline, CDR1 SGHDN and CDR2 FVKESK. CDR3 protein: CASSQVRSGTQYF. The CDR3 DNA reads TGTGCCAGCAGCCAAGTTCGTTCGGGGACCCAGTACTTC.

The genes are TRBV19 and TRBJ1-5; D possibly corresponds to TRBD1 (5 bases). This CDR3 comprises 18 residues. V was cut by 2 bases and J by 0 bases, with 17 bases left in between. Germline CDR1 is LNHDA and CDR2 is SQIVND (reference sequence). The CDR3 DNA sequence: TGTGCCAGTAGTATAAGTGACAGAGGAACATATAGCAATCAGCCCCAGCATTTT. Its translation: CASSISDRGTYSNQPQHF.

This clone was counted once. V usage is TRBV7-9 and J usage is TRBJ2-1; possibly TRBD1 for D (6 bases). This CDR3 spans 15 amino acids. Between the trimmed V and J ends, which lost 3 bases and 2 bases, there was a span of 11 bases. From germline, CDR1 is SEHNR and CDR2 FQNEAQ (reference sequence). The CDR3 reads CASSFRDKPYNEQFF. CDR3 nucleotide sequence: TGTGCCAGCAGCTTCCGGGACAAACCCTACAATGAGCAGTTCTTC.

This sequence joins TRBV6-5 and TRBJ2-3, with 9 nucleotides matching TRBD2. Germline CDR1 reads MNHEY; CDR2 reads SVGAGI. This CDR3 is 15 amino acids long. Unmatched junction bases numbered 4, after V lost 4 bases and J lost 2 bases. The CDR3 spells CASSSGTSYTDTQYF. The CDR3 DNA reads TGTGCCAGCAGTTCCGGGACTAGCTACACAGATACGCAGTATTTT.